This T cell receptor beta chain was recorded in a study of CD8 T cells in Susac syndrome. Whole-study context: Clinically active disease was present in six of the sequenced Susac syndrome patients. Roughly eight of these patients were in remission. Treatment at blood withdrawal was none, corticosteroids, or intravenous immunoglobulin alone in Susac syndrome patients.

Reverse transcription of roughly 0.5 to 1 ug RNA used random hexamers. Amplification of TCR beta CDR3 was carried out by immunoSEQ multiplex PCR, which covered 54 Vbeta and 13 Jbeta segments. TCRdb redid the calling of the immunoSEQ multiplex PCR reads with MiXCR, one entry per CDR3 protein. The sample includes about 80,000 distinct CDR3 sequences, around 96% of them seen just once. CDR1 is MNHEY, CDR2 SMNVEV, per germline (reference sequence). J gave up 8 bases and V 5 bases, and 14 bases lay outside the gene matches. The CDR3 is 15 residues long. Peripheral blood CD8+ and CD4+ T cells were profiled by TCR beta sequencing.

The sequenced material came from CD8+ T cells from PBMCs. The TCR sequence derives from a human donor with Susac syndrome. The rearrangement links TRBV27 to TRBJ1-2, with TRBD1 matching 7 bases. CDR3 nucleotide sequence: TGTGCCAGCAGTCCATCTACGACAGGGACGGGCGGCTACACCTTC. Translation gives CASSPSTTGTGGYTF.